The TCR beta chain described here comes from a study of T-cell reconstitution after alpha-beta-depleted transplantation in children. CDR1 and CDR2 from the germline V gene are MGHDK and SYGVNS. This CDR3 comprises 14 residues. The V gene lost 3 bases and the J gene lost 7 bases, with 13 bases spanning the gap. Preparation of the TCRbeta library was carried out with unique molecular identifiers. TCRdb re-analysed the PCR reads in MiXCR, keeping a single row per CDR3 protein. The table records about 540,000 distinct CDR3 sequences, about a quarter of them present only once. Study-wide results and caveats: Surviving recipient cells, namely T cells and thymic progenitors, were the source of high day-60 TCRbeta diversity in some patients. Reportedly, roughly two months post-transplant, alpha-beta T cells arose from several hundred expanded graft clones. T-cell counts and diversity at one year post-transplant came mainly from newly produced T cells.

This clonotype was counted only a few times. The antigen remains undetermined. The material was PBMCs, obtained before TCRalphabeta/CD19-depleted stem cell transplant. The V and J genes are TRBV25-1 and TRBJ2-1; D may be TRBD2 (5 bases). This sequence was found in a boy under three years old with Wiskott-Aldrich syndrome, due to receive a stem cell transplant. The CDR3 region has the DNA TGTGCCAGCAGTGAGCCGGCCGGGGTTAATGAGCAGTTCTTC. It is translated as CASSEPAGVNEQFF.